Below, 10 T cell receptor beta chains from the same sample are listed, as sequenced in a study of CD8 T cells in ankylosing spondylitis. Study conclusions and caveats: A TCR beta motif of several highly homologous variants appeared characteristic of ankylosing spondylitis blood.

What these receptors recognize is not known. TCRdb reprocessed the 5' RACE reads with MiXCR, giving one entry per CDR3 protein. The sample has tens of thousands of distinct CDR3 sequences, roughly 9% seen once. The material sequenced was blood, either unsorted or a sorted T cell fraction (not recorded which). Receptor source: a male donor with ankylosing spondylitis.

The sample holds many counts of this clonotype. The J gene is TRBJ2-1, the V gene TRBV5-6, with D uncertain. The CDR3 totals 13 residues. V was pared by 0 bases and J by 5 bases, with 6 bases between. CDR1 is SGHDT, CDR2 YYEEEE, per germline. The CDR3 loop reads CASSLGSNNEQFF. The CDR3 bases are TGTGCCAGCAGCTTGGGAAGTAACAATGAGCAGTTCTTC.

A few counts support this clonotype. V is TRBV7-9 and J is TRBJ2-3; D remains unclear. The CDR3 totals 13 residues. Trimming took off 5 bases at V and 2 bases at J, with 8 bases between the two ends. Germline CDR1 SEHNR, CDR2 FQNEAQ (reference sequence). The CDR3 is CASSQIDTDTQYF. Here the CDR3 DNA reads TGTGCCAGCAGCCAGATCGACACAGATACGCAGTATTTT.

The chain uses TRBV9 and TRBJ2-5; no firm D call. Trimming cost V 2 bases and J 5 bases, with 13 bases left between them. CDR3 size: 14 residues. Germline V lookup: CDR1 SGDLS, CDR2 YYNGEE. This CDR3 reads CASSVSDTWETQYF. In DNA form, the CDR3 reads TGTGCCAGCAGCGTCTCGGATACATGGGAGACCCAGTACTTC.

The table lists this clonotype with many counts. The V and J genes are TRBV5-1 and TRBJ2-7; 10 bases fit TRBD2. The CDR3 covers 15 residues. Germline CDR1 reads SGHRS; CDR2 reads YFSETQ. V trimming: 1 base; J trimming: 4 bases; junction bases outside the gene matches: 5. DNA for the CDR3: TGCGCCAGCAGCTTGTCTAGCGGGAGAAGGTACGAGCAGTACGTC. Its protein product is CASSLSSGRRYEQYV.

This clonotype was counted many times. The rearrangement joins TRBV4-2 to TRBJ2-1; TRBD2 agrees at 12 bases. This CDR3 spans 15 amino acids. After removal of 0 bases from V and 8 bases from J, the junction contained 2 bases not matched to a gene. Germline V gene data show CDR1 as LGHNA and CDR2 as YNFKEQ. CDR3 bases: TGTGCCAGCAGCCAAGAACTAGCGGGAGGACATGAGCAGTTCTTC. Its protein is CASSQELAGGHEQFF.

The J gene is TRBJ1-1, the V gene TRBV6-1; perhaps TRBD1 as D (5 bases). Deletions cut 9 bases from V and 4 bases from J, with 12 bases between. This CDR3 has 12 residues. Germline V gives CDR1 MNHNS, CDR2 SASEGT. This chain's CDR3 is CASYPGGTEAFF. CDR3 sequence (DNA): TGTGCCAGTTACCCCGGGGGCACTGAAGCTTTCTTT.

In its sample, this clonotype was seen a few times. The CDR3 protein is CASSPPYNEQFF. The DNA for the CDR3 is TGTGCCAGCAGCCCCCCCTACAATGAGCAGTTCTTC. The chain recombines TRBV16 with TRBJ2-1; D unresolved. Trimming cost V 4 bases and J 2 bases, with 3 bases left between them. CDR3 length: 12 residues. Germline lookup yields CDR1 KGHSY and CDR2 FQNENV.

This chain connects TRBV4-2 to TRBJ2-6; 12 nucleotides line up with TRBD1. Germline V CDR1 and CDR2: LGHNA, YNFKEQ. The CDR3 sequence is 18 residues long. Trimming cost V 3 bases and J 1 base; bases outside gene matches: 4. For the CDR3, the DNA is TGTGCCAGCAGCCAGTCGGGACAGGGGGCTTCTGGGGCCAACGTCCTGACTTTC. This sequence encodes CASSQSGQGASGANVLTF.

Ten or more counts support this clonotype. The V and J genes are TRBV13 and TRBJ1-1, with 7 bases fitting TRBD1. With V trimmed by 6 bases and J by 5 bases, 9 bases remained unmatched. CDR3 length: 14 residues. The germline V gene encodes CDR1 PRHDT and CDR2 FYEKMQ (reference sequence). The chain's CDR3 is CASSATGALTEAFF. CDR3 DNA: TGTGCCAGCAGTGCAACAGGGGCTTTAACTGAAGCTTTCTTT.

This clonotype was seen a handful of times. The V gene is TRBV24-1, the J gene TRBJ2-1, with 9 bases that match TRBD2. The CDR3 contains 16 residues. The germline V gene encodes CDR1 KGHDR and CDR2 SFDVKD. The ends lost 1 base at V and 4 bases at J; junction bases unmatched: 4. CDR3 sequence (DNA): TGTGCCACCAGTGATTTCGGCGGGGGGGGGTACAATGAGCAGTTCTTC. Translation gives CATSDFGGGGYNEQFF.